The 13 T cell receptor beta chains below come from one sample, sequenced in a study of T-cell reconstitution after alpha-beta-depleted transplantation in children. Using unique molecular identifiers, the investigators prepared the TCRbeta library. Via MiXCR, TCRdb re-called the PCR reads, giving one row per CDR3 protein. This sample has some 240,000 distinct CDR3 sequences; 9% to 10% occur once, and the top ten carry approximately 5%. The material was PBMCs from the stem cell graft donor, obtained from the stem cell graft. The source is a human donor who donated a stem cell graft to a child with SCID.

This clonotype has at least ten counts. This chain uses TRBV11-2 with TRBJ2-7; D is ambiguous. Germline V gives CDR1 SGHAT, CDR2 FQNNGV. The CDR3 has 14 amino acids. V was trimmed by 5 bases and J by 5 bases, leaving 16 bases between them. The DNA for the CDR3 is TGTGCCAGCAGCGTAAGGGTACTTGGGGACGAGCAGTACTTC. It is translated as CASSVRVLGDEQYF.

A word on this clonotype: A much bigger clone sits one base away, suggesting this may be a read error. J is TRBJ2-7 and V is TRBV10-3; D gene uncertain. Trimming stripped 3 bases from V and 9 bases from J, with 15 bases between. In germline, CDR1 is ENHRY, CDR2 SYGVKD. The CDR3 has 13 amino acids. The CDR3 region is CAISEWERVAQYF. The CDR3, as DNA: TGTGCCATCAGTGAATGGGAAAGGGTGGCGCAGTACTTC.

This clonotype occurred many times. CDR3 amino acids: CSARDPGDPNQPQHF. CDR3 DNA: TGCAGTGCTAGAGATCCGGGGGATCCGAATCAGCCCCAGCATTTT. J is TRBJ1-5 and V is TRBV20-1; weak D call: TRBD1 (5 bases). Germline loops: CDR1 DFQATT, CDR2 SNEGSKA (reference sequence). CDR3 length: 15 residues. The ends were cut back, 0 bases at V and 4 bases at J, with 13 bases in the middle.

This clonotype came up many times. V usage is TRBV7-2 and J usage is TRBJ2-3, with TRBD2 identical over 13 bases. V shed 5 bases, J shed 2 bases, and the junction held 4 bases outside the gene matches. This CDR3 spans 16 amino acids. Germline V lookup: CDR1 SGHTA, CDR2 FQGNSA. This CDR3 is CASSVGLAGLTDTQYF. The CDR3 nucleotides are TGTGCCAGCAGCGTGGGACTAGCGGGGCTCACAGATACGCAGTATTTT. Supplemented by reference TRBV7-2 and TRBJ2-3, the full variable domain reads GAGVSQSPSNKVTEKGKDVELRCDPISGHTALYWYRQSLGQGLEFLIYFQGNSAPDKSGLPSDRFSAERTGGSVSTLTIQRTQQEDSAVYLCASSVGLAGLTDTQYFGPGTRLTVL.

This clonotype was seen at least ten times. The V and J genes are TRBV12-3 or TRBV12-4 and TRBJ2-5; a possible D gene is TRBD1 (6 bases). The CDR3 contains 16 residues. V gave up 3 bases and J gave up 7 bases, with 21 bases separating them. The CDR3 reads CASSFKAGETSRTQYF. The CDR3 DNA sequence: TGTGCCAGCAGTTTTAAGGCAGGGGAAACATCTAGGACCCAGTACTTC.

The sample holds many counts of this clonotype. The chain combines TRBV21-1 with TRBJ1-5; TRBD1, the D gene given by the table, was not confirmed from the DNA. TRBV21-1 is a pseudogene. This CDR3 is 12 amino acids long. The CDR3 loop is CATPLGRQPQHF. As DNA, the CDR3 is TGTGCCACCCCTCTGGGGCGTCAGCCCCAGCATTTT.

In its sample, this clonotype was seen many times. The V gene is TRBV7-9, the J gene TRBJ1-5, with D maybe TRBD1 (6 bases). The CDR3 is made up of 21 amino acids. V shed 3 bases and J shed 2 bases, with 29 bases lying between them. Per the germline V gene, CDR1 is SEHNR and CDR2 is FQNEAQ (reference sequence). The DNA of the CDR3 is TGTGCCAGCAGCTTCTCACCCCTACAGGGTCGGGGTGTTTCTGGCAATCAGCCCCAGCATTTT. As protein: CASSFSPLQGRGVSGNQPQHF. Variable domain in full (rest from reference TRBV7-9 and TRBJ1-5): DTGVSQNPRHKITKRGQNVTFRCDPISEHNRLYWYRQTLGQGPEFLTYFQNEAQLEKSRLLSDRFSAERPKGSFSTLEIQRTEQGDSAMYLCASSFSPLQGRGVSGNQPQHFGDGTRLSIL.

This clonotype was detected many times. CDR3 in DNA: TGTGCCAGCAGTCCCCCCGACAGGTACACTGAAGCTTTCTTT. The encoded protein is CASSPPDRYTEAFF. The J gene is TRBJ1-1, the V gene TRBV28; the D gene is possibly TRBD1 (6 bases). The CDR3 is 14 residues long. V dropped 5 bases and J dropped 3 bases, with 13 bases sitting between them. In germline, CDR1 is MDHEN, CDR2 SYDVKM.

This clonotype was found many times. The CDR3 here is CSARNLPGSEAFF. CDR3 nucleotide sequence: TGCAGTGCTAGAAATTTGCCGGGATCTGAAGCTTTCTTT. The chain links TRBV20-1 to TRBJ1-1; D not certain. This CDR3 spans 13 amino acids. Germline CDR1 and CDR2: DFQATT and SNEGSKA (reference sequence). Trimming removed 2 bases from V and 6 bases from J, with 13 bases in between.

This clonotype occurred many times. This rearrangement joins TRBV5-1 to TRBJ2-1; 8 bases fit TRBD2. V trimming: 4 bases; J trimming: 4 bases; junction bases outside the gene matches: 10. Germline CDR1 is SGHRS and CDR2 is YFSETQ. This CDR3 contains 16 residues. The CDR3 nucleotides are TGCGCCAGCAGCGTGGCGGGGGGTGCGGGGTACAATGAGCAGTTCTTC. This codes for CASSVAGGAGYNEQFF.

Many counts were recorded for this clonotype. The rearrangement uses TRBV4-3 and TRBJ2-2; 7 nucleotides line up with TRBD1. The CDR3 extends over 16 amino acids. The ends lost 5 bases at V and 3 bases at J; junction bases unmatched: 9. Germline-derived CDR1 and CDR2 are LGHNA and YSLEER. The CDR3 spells CASSTRTGLDTGELFF. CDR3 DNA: TGCGCCAGCAGCACCCGGACAGGTCTAGACACCGGGGAGCTGTTTTTT.

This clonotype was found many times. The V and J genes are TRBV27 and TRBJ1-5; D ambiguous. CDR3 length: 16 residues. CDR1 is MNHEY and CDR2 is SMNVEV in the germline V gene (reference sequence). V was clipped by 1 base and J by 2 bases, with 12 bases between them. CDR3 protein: CASSLYGVRGNQPQHF. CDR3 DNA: TGTGCCAGCAGTTTATACGGGGTAAGGGGCAATCAGCCCCAGCATTTT.

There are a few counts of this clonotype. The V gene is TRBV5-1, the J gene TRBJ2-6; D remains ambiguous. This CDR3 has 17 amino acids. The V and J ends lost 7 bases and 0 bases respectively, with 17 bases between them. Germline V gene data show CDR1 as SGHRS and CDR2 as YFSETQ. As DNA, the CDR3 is TGCGCCAGCCGTCGAGGCACTCCTAGCTCTGGGGCCAACGTCCTGACTTTC. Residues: CASRRGTPSSGANVLTF.